The 20 T cell receptor beta chains given below trace back to one sample, sequenced in a study of patients and donors after allogeneic stem cell transplantation. TCRdb analysed the RT-PCR reads with MiXCR anew, one entry per CDR3 protein. The sample carries some 960,000 distinct CDR3 sequences, approximately 19% recorded once. Sample: blood, either unsorted or a sorted T cell fraction (not recorded which). These receptors all come from a human donor who was either an allogeneic HSCT recipient or a stem cell or donor lymphocyte infusion donor (not recorded which). It is not recorded whose cells these are; they may come from a transplant donor.

This clonotype was counted many times. This rearrangement joins TRBV29-1 to TRBJ2-5; 10 nucleotides match TRBD1. There are 14 residues in the CDR3. V lost 3 bases to trimming and J lost 4 bases; unmatched junction nucleotides: 5. CDR1 is SQVTM and CDR2 is ANQGSEA in the germline V gene. CDR3 sequence: CSVEGGQGRETQYF. The DNA for the CDR3 is TGCAGCGTTGAGGGGGGACAGGGGAGAGAGACCCAGTACTTC.

V usage is TRBV11-2 and J usage is TRBJ2-1; TRBD2 agrees at 14 bases. This CDR3 region has 15 residues. Germline V gene lookup returns CDR1 SGHAT and CDR2 FQNNGV. V trimming: 5 bases; J trimming: 9 bases; junction bases outside the gene matches: 6. The CDR3 sequence is CASSARLAGGGEQFF. The CDR3 DNA reads TGTGCCAGCAGCGCCCGACTAGCGGGGGGGGGTGAGCAGTTCTTC.

This clonotype was detected a few times. The CDR3, as DNA: TGTGCCAGCAGGCCTCACAGGGGAACGGACATTCAGTACTTC. It translates to CASRPHRGTDIQYF. This rearrangement joins TRBV12-3 or TRBV12-4 to TRBJ2-4, with 7 positions matching TRBD1. After removal of 6 bases from V and 8 bases from J, the junction contained 10 bases not matched to a gene. CDR3 size: 14 residues.

This clonotype was detected a few times. The V and J genes are TRBV4-1 and TRBJ2-1; 8 bases match TRBD1. J gave up 0 bases and V 3 bases, and 7 bases lay outside the gene matches. Per germline, CDR1 MGHRA and CDR2 YSYEKL. The CDR3 is 17 amino acids. In DNA, the CDR3 is TGCGCCAGCAGCCACAAGTGGACAGGGCCCTCCTACAATGAGCAGTTCTTC. It translates to CASSHKWTGPSYNEQFF.

This clonotype has just a few counts. The chain combines TRBV9 with TRBJ2-7, with a possible D match to TRBD2 (6 bases). Germline CDR1 is SGDLS and CDR2 is YYNGEE. This CDR3 contains 15 residues. V was clipped by 2 bases and J by 2 bases, with 14 bases between them. The CDR3 DNA reads as TGTGCCAGCAGCGTCACGGGAGTGCAAACCTACGAGCAGTACTTC. Its protein is CASSVTGVQTYEQYF.

This clonotype was recorded at least ten times. The chain couples TRBV2 to TRBJ2-3; D possibly corresponds to TRBD2 (6 bases). V lost 7 bases, J lost 2 bases, and 13 bases lay in between. Germline V gives CDR1 SNHLY, CDR2 FYNNEI. This CDR3 has 14 amino acids. CDR3 DNA sequence: TGTGCCAGCACCCTGGGACTTTTCACAGATACGCAGTATTTT. Its translation is CASTLGLFTDTQYF.

V gene TRBV7-8 combines with J gene TRBJ2-7; no firm D call. V dropped 5 bases and J dropped 1 base, with 15 bases sitting between them. The germline V gene encodes CDR1 SGHVS and CDR2 FQNEAQ. The CDR3 is 15 residues long. As DNA, the CDR3 is TGTGCCAGCAGCCAAGCCGATTTGAAGTCCTACGAGCAGTACTTC. This sequence encodes CASSQADLKSYEQYF.

This clonotype was counted a few times. The chain employs TRBV5-1 and TRBJ1-2; 9 nucleotides match TRBD1. V dropped 0 bases and J dropped 7; count of bases not matched to a gene: 13. The CDR3 has 17 amino acids. Germline V gene lookup returns CDR1 SGHRS and CDR2 YFSETQ. The DNA of the CDR3 is TGCGCCAGCAGCTTGGACTCGGGACAGGGAGTAAGGGGTGGCTACACCTTC. Protein product: CASSLDSGQGVRGGYTF.

This clonotype was counted only a few times. The gene calls are TRBV18 and TRBJ1-3; no reliable D call. The CDR3 runs 16 residues. V was cut by 6 bases and J by 0 bases, with 15 bases left in between. CDR1 is KGHSH, CDR2 LQKENI, per germline. The CDR3 nucleotides read TGTGCCAGCTCTCTCTCAGTATTCAGCTCTGGAAACACCATATATTTT. Amino acids: CASSLSVFSSGNTIYF.

The J gene is TRBJ1-4, the V gene TRBV6-1; the match to TRBD1 covers 7 bases. The CDR3 sequence is 16 residues long. V lost 5 bases, J lost 7 bases, and 13 bases stayed unmatched. Germline CDR1 and CDR2: MNHNS and SASEGT. Here the CDR3 DNA reads TGTGCCAGCAGTCCTCGTCCGGGGACAGCTAGTGAAAAACTGTTTTTT. Amino acid sequence: CASSPRPGTASEKLFF.

This clonotype came up a few times. V is TRBV10-3 and J is TRBJ2-3; no firm D call. The germline gives CDR1 ENHRY, CDR2 SYGVKD. The germline V and J ends were trimmed by 3 bases and 2 bases, with 15 bases remaining between them. The CDR3 consists of 16 residues. CDR3 DNA sequence: TGTGCCATCAGTGAAGGAGAGGATCTTCTCACAGATACGCAGTATTTT. Its translation is CAISEGEDLLTDTQYF.

V gene TRBV24-1 combines with J gene TRBJ2-1, with 9 bases fitting TRBD1. The CDR3 has 14 residues. Looked up from germline, CDR1 is KGHDR and CDR2 is SFDVKD. Trimming cost V 4 bases and J 8 bases; bases outside gene matches: 5. The CDR3 bases are TGTGCCACCAGTGAGCCCCGGGACAGGGATGAGCAGTTCTTC. This codes for CATSEPRDRDEQFF.

The chain has TRBV3-1 and TRBJ2-3, with TRBD2 matching 7 bases. The V gene's germline CDR1 is LGHDT and CDR2 YNNKEL (reference sequence). V shed 1 base, J shed 8 bases, and the junction held 0 bases outside the gene matches. The CDR3 runs to 12 residues. CDR3 coding DNA: TGTGCCAGCAGCCAAGGACTAGCTACGCAGTATTTT. It specifies CASSQGLATQYF.

This clonotype was found a few times. This sequence joins TRBV12-3 or TRBV12-4 and TRBJ1-1; D is unresolved. This CDR3 contains 14 residues. Trimming removed 6 bases at V and 4 bases at J, with 15 bases between. As DNA, the CDR3 is TGTGCCAGCAGGACGGAACCGCGCATCACTGAAGCTTTCTTT. Its translation is CASRTEPRITEAFF.

This clonotype appeared a few times. This chain joins TRBV20-1 and TRBJ2-7; D remains ambiguous. The CDR3 totals 13 residues. From germline, CDR1 is DFQATT and CDR2 SNEGSKA (reference sequence). Trimming cost V 3 bases and J 3 bases, with 12 bases left between them. The CDR3 DNA reads TGCAGTGCTAGGGCCCCCCCGAGCTACGAGCAGTACTTC. Its translation is CSARAPPSYEQYF.

This clonotype was found many times. V is TRBV12-3 or TRBV12-4 and J is TRBJ1-2, with D hard to call. V lost 6 bases, J lost 0 bases, and 14 bases lay in between. The CDR3 runs 15 residues. CDR3: CASRRALAANYGYTF. CDR3 DNA: TGTGCCAGCAGGCGGGCCCTCGCGGCTAACTATGGCTACACCTTC.

This clonotype was counted a few times. The rearrangement links TRBV7-2 to TRBJ1-2, with TRBD1 matching 11 bases. The ends lost 6 bases at V and 3 bases at J; junction bases unmatched: 9. CDR1 is SGHTA and CDR2 is FQGNSA in the germline V gene. The CDR3 has 16 amino acids. CDR3 in DNA: TGTGCCAGCAGTTTTGGACAGGGGGCTTGGGACTATGGCTACACCTTC. Translation gives CASSFGQGAWDYGYTF.

This clonotype was found many times. The chain employs TRBV29-1 and TRBJ1-1, with 7 bases matching TRBD1. CDR1 and CDR2 (germline): SQVTM, ANQGSEA. V dropped 5 bases and J dropped 12; count of bases not matched to a gene: 12. This CDR3 has 12 amino acids. CDR3 amino acids: CSVTRGAGSTFF. The CDR3 nucleotides read TGCAGCGTTACCAGGGGGGCAGGGTCAACTTTCTTT.

This clonotype was seen more than once but under ten times. The gene calls are TRBV6-2 or TRBV6-3 and TRBJ2-5; D gene uncertain. V lost 0 bases and J lost 3, with 11 bases in between. From germline, CDR1 is MNHEY and CDR2 SVGEGT. CDR3 length equals 15 residues. As DNA, the CDR3 is TGTGCCAGCAGTTACTCGACGGTTCCTAAAGAGACCCAGTACTTC. Translation: CASSYSTVPKETQYF.

This chain joins TRBV4-1 and TRBJ1-1; D is uncertain. The V end was cut by 4 bases, the J end by 5 bases, with 11 bases between. CDR1 is MGHRA, CDR2 YSYEKL, per germline. The CDR3 is 13 residues long. The CDR3 region has the DNA TGCGCCAGCAGCCTTACACGAGTAACTGAAGCTTTCTTT. Translated, it gives CASSLTRVTEAFF.